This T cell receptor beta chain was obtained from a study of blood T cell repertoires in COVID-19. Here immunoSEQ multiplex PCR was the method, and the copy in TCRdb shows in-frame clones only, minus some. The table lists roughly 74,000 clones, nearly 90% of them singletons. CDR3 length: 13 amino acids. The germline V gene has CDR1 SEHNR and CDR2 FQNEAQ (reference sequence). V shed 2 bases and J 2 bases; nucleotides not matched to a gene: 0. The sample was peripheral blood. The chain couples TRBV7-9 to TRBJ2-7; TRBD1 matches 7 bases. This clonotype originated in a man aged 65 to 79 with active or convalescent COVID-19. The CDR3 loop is CASSLTGAYEQYF. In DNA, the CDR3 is TGTGCCAGCAGCTTAACAGGGGCCTACGAGCAGTACTTC. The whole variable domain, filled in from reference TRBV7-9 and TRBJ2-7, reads DTGVSQNPRHKITKRGQNVTFRCDPISEHNRLYWYRQTLGQGPEFLTYFQNEAQLEKSRLLSDRFSAERPKGSFSTLEIQRTEQGDSAMYLCASSLTGAYEQYFGPGTRLTVT.